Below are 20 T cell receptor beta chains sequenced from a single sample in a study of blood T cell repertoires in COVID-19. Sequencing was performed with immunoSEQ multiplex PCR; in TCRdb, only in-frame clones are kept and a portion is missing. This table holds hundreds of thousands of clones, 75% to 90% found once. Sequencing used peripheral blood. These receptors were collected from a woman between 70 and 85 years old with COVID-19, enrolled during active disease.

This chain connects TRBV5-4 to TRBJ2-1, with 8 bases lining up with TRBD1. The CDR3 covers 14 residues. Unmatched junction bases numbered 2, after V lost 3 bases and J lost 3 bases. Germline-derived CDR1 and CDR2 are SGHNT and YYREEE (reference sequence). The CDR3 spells CASSSDRVYNEQFF. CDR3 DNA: TGTGCCAGCAGCTCGGACAGGGTCTACAATGAGCAGTTCTTC.

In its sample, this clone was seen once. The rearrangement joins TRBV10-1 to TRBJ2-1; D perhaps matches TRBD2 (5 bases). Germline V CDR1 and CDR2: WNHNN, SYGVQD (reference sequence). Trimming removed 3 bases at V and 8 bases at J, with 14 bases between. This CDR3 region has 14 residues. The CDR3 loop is CASSELGDEDEQFF. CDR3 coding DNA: TGCGCCAGCAGTGAATTGGGAGACGAAGATGAGCAGTTCTTC.

CDR3 in DNA: TGTGCCAGCAGTATACATTCGGACAGGGAATATGGCTACACCTTC. Encoded protein: CASSIHSDREYGYTF. The chain joins TRBV27 to TRBJ1-2; 8 positions match TRBD1. The length of the CDR3 is 15 residues. J gave up 5 bases and V 5 bases, and 10 bases lay outside the gene matches. CDR1 and CDR2 from the germline V gene are MNHEY and SMNVEV (reference sequence).

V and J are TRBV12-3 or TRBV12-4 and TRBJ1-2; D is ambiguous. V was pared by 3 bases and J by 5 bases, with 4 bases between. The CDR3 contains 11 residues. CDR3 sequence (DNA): TGTGCCAGCAGTTTCGGTTATGGCTACACCTTC. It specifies CASSFGYGYTF.

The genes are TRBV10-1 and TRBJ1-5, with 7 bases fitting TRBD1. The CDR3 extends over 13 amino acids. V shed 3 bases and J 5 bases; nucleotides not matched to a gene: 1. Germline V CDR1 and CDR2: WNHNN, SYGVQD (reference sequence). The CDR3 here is CASSETGDQPQHF. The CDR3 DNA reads TGCGCCAGCAGTGAAACAGGGGATCAGCCCCAGCATTTT.

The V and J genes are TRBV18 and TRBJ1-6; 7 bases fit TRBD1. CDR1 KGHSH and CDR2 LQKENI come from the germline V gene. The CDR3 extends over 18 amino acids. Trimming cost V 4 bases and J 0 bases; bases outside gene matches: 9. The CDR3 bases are TGTGCCAGCTCACAGACAGGGTCGAGCTCCTCCTATAATTCACCCCTCCACTTT. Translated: CASSQTGSSSSYNSPLHF.

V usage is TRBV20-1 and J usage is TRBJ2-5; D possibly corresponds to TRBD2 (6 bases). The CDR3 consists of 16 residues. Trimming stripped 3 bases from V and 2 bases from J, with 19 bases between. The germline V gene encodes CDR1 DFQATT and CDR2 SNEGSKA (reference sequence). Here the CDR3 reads CSASRAGRGDQETQYF. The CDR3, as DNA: TGCAGTGCTAGTCGTGCGGGGCGGGGAGATCAAGAGACCCAGTACTTC.

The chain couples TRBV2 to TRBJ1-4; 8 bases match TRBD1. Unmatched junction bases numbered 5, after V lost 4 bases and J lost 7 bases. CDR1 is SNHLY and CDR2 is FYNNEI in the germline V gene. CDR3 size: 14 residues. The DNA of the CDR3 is TGTGCCAGCAGTGGGACAGGGTTAGTTGAAAAACTGTTTTTT. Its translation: CASSGTGLVEKLFF.

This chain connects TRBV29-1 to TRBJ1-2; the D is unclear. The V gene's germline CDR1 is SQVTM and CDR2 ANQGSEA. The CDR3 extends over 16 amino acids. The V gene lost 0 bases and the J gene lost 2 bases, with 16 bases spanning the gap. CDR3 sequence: CSVEDGSRTPNYGYTF. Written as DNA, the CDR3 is TGCAGCGTTGAAGATGGCAGTCGAACGCCAAACTATGGCTACACCTTC.

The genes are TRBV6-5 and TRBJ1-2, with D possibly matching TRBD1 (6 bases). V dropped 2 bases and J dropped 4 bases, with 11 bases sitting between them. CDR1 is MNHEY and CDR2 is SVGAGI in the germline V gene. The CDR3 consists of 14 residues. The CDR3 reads CASSYAGAGYGYTF. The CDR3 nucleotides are TGTGCCAGCAGTTACGCAGGGGCGGGCTATGGCTACACCTTC.

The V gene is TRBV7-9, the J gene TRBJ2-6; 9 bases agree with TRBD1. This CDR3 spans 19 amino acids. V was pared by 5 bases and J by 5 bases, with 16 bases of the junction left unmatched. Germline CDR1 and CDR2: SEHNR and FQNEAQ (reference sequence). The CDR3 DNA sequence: TGTGCCAGCAGCCCTATAGGCGGGACAGGGAAATTGTGGGCCAACGTCCTGACTTTC. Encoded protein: CASSPIGGTGKLWANVLTF.

DNA for the CDR3: TGCAGCGTGGACCGGGACAGGGTCGACACTGAAGCTTTCTTT. The encoded protein is CSVDRDRVDTEAFF. This chain joins TRBV29-1 and TRBJ1-1; 9 positions agree with TRBD1. V gave up 6 bases and J gave up 3 bases; unmatched junction bases: 8. This CDR3 spans 14 amino acids. Germline CDR1 is SQVTM and CDR2 is ANQGSEA.

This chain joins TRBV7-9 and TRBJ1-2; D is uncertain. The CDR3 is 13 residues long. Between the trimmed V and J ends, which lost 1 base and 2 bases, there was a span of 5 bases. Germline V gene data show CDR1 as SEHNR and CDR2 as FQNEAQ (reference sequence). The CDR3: CASSLEANYGYTF. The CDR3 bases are TGTGCCAGCAGCTTAGAAGCAAACTATGGCTACACCTTC.

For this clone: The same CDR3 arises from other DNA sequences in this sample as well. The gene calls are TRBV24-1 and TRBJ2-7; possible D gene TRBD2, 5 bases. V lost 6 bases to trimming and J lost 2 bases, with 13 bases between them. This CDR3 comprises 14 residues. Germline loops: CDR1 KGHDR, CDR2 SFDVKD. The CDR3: CATSHRGRPYEQYF. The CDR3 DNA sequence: TGTGCCACCAGTCACAGAGGGCGTCCCTACGAGCAGTACTTC.

DNA for the CDR3: TGTGCCAGCAGCCAACGGGGGGGACTTCCCCTTGAGACCCAGTACTTC. Its translation: CASSQRGGLPLETQYF. The chain joins TRBV3-1 (or the pseudogene TRBV3-2) to TRBJ2-5, with 8 bases identical to TRBD2. This CDR3 spans 16 amino acids. From germline, CDR1 is LGHDT and CDR2 YNNKEL (reference sequence). Trimming took 2 bases from V and 5 from J; bases not matched to a gene: 10.

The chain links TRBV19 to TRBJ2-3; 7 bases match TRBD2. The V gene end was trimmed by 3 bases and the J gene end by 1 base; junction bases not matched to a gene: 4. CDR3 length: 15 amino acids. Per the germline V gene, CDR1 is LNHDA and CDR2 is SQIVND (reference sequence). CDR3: CASSMWLAGTDTQYF. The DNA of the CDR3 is TGTGCCAGTAGTATGTGGCTAGCGGGCACAGATACGCAGTATTTT.

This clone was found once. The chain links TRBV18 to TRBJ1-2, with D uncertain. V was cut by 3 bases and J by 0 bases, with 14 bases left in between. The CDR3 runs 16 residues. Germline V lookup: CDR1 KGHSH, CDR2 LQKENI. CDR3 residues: CASSPFRETSNYGYTF. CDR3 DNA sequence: TGTGCCAGCTCACCCTTCCGGGAGACCTCTAACTATGGCTACACCTTC.

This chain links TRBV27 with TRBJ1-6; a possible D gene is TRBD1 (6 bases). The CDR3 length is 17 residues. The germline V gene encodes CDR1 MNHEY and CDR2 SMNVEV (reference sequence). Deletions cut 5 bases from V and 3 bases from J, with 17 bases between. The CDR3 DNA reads TGTGCCAGCAGTGGGGGTGGGGGCCGAAGCTATAATTCACCCCTCCACTTT. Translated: CASSGGGGRSYNSPLHF.

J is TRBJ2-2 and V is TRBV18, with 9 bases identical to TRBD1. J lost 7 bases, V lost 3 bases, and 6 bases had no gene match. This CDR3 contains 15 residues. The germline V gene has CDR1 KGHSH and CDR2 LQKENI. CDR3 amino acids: CASSPGQGSIGELFF. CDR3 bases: TGTGCCAGCTCACCCGGACAGGGGTCGATCGGGGAGCTGTTTTTT.

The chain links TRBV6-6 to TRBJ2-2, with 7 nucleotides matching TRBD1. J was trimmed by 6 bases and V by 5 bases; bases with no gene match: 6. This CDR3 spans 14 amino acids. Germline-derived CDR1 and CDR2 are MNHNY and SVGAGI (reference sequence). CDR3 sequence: CASSDRADAGELFF. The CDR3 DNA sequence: TGTGCCAGCAGTGACAGGGCGGACGCCGGGGAGCTGTTTTTT.